This T cell receptor (beta chain) was documented in a study of blood T cells in healthy people across ages. The germline CDR1 and CDR2 sequences are KGHDR and SFDVKD. The CDR3 is made up of 15 amino acids. V was pared by 3 bases and J by 6 bases, with 6 bases of the junction left unmatched. It was with a sample-barcoded 5' primer and a J-beta primer mix that a second PCR of about 7 to 12 cycles was run. A single record per CDR3 protein comes from TCRdb applying MiXCR to the 5' RACE reads. The table shows about 1.4 million distinct CDR3 sequences, with around 59% occurring only once. J is TRBJ2-1 and V is TRBV24-1; TRBD1 agrees at 8 bases. The sequence was obtained from a man between 18 and 35 years old in good health. The sample was blood. The CDR3 here is CATSDPGTGLNEQFF. The CDR3 nucleotides read TGTGCCACCAGTGATCCCGGGACAGGCCTCAATGAGCAGTTCTTC.